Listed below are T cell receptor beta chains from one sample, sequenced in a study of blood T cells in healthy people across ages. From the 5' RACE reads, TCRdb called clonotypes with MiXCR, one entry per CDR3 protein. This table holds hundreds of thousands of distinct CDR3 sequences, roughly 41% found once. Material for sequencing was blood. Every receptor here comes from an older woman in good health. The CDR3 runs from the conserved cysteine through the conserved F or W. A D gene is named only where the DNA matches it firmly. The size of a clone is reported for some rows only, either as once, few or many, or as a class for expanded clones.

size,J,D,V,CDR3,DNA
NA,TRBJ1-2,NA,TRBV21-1,CASSKGARTGGGYTF,TGTGCCAGCAGCAAAGGGGCGAGGACGGGGGGTGGCTACACCTTC
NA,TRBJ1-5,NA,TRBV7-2,CASSPQEPQPQHF,TGTGCCAGCAGCCCCCAGGAACCACAGCCCCAGCATTTT
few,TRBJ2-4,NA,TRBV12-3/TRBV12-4,CASSLMVGIGNIQYF,TGTGCCAGCAGTTTAATGGTAGGGATCGGAAACATTCAGTACTTC
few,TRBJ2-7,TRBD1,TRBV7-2,CASSLEGARREQYF,TGTGCCAGCAGCTTAGAGGGGGCGCGGCGCGAGCAGTACTTC
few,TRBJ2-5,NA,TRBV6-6,CASSYSEDRQETQYF,TGTGCCAGCAGTTATTCCGAGGACAGACAAGAGACCCAGTACTTC
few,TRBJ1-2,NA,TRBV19,CASRTTPYGYTF,TGTGCCAGTAGGACCACCCCCTATGGCTACACCTTC
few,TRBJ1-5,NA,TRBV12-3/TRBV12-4,CASSLELSNQPQHF,TGTGCCAGCAGTTTAGAATTGAGCAATCAGCCCCAGCATTTT
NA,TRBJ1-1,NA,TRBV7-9,CASSAQITEAFF,TGTGCCAGCAGCGCGCAGATCACTGAAGCTTTCTTT
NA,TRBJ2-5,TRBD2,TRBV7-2,CASSLSSGGFQETQYF,TGTGCCAGCAGCTTAAGTAGCGGGGGGTTCCAAGAGACCCAGTACTTC
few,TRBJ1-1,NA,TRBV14,CASSQEVRRNTEAFF,TGTGCCAGCAGCCAGGAGGTCCGGCGGAACACTGAAGCTTTCTTT
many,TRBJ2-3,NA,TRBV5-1,CASSLGEDTQYF,TGCGCCAGCAGCTTGGGGGAGGATACGCAGTATTTT
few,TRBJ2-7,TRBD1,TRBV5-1,CASSGLQGAEYEQYF,TGCGCCAGCAGCGGATTACAGGGGGCGGAATACGAGCAGTACTTC
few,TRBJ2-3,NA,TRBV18,CASSPLREWGTDTQYF,TGTGCCAGCTCACCACTCAGGGAGTGGGGCACAGATACGCAGTATTTT
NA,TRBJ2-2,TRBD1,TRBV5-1,CASSHGQGNTGELFF,TGCGCCAGCAGCCACGGACAGGGCAACACCGGGGAGCTGTTTTTT
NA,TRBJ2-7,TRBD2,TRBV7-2,CASSLSGGASYNEQYF,TGTGCCAGCAGCTTGAGCGGGGGGGCCTCCTACAATGAGCAGTACTTC
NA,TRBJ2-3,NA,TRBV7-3,CASSLTVGADTQYF,TGTGCCAGCAGCTTAACTGTGGGGGCAGATACGCAGTATTTT
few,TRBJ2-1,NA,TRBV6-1,CAGRQQGYNEQFF,TGTGCCGGGCGACAGCAGGGTTACAATGAGCAGTTCTTC
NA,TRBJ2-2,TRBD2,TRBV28,CASRPASGRGGELFF,TGTGCCAGCAGGCCAGCCAGCGGGAGAGGCGGGGAGCTGTTTTTT
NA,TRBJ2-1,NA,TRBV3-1,CASGQGGTYNEQFF,TGTGCCAGCGGCCAAGGGGGGACCTACAATGAGCAGTTCTTC
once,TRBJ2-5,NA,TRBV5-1,CASGTAQVTGETQYF,TGCGCCAGCGGCACAGCTCAGGTGACGGGAGAGACCCAGTACTTC
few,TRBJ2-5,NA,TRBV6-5,CASSARGYQETQYF,TGTGCCAGCAGTGCGAGGGGGTACCAAGAGACCCAGTACTTC
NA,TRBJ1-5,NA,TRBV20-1,CSASTGLTQPQHF,TGCAGTGCTAGTACAGGGTTAACTCAGCCCCAGCATTTT
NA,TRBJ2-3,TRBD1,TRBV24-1,CATSAAGTASTDTQYF,TGTGCCACCAGTGCCGCCGGGACAGCTAGCACAGATACGCAGTATTTT
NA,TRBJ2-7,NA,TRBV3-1,CASSQDYRYEQYF,TGTGCCAGCAGCCAAGATTACCGCTACGAACAGTACTTC
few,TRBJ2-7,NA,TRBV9,CASSRGTGYEQYF,TGTGCCAGCAGCCGAGGGACTGGCTACGAGCAGTACTTC
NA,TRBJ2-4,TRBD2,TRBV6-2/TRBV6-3,CASSYSSSGGRKNIQYF,TGTGCCAGCAGTTACTCCTCTAGCGGGGGTAGAAAAAACATTCAGTACTTC
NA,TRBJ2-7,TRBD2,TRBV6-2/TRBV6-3,CASSSGTSARYEQYF,TGTGCCAGCAGTTCCGGGACTAGTGCGCGCTACGAGCAGTACTTC
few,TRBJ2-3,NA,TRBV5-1,CASYLPEVGTDTQYF,TGCGCCAGCTACCTCCCAGAAGTCGGCACAGATACGCAGTATTTT
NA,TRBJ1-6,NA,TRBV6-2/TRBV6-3,CASSYSNGRVGSPLHF,TGTGCCAGCAGTTACTCGAACGGCAGGGTGGGCTCACCCCTCCACTTT
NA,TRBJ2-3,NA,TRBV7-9,CASSLPGPDTQYF,TGTGCCAGCAGCTTACCCGGACCAGATACGCAGTATTTT
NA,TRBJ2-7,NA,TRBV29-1,CSVGQVNEQYF,TGCAGCGTTGGACAGGTGAACGAGCAGTACTTC
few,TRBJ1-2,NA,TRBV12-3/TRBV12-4,CASSVEGRYGYTF,TGTGCCAGCAGTGTCGAGGGTCGTTATGGCTACACCTTC
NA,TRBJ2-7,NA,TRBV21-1,CASSTPVSGTSGSPRKYEQYF,TGTGCCAGCAGCACGCCGGTGTCCGGGACTAGCGGGAGTCCTCGAAAATACGAGCAGTACTTC
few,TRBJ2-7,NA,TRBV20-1,CSARLAAYEQYF,TGCAGTGCTAGACTAGCCGCCTACGAGCAGTACTTC
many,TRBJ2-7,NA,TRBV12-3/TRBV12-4,CASTADGFYEQYF,TGTGCCAGCACCGCGGACGGTTTCTACGAGCAGTACTTC
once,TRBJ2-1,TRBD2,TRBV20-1,CSAHGTSGYNEQFF,TGCAGTGCACACGGGACTAGCGGCTACAATGAGCAGTTCTTC
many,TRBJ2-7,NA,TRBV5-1,CASSLGTGYEQYF,TGTGCCAGCAGTTTAGGTACAGGCTACGAGCAGTACTTC
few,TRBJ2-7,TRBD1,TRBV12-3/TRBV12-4,CASSPLTGVQDEQYF,TGTGCCAGCAGTCCCCTGACAGGGGTTCAGGACGAGCAGTACTTC
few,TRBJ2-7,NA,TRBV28,CASSLFPREYEQYF,TGTGCCAGCAGTTTATTTCCAAGGGAATACGAGCAGTACTTC